A single sample gave rise to the 16 T cell receptor beta chains below, sequenced in a study of T cell responses to AZD1222 COVID-19 vaccine. Produced via immunoSEQ multiplex PCR; TCRdb's table is partial and in-frame only. The sample shows about 110,000 clones, nearly 90% of them seen only once. Sequenced here: peripheral blood, sampled 28 days after the second AZD1222 dose. The receptor set was obtained from an adult who received the AZD1222 COVID-19 vaccine.

A few counts support this clone. The genes are TRBV6-5 and TRBJ1-1, with D possibly matching TRBD1 (5 bases). This CDR3 is 14 amino acids long. Deletions cut 6 bases from V and 3 bases from J, with 14 bases between. The germline V gene has CDR1 MNHEY and CDR2 SVGAGI. The chain's CDR3 is CASSSTTGYTEAFF. The CDR3, as DNA: TGTGCCAGCAGCTCCACCACAGGATACACTGAAGCTTTCTTT.

The chain employs TRBV29-1 and TRBJ2-7; TRBD2 matches 11 bases. CDR1 and CDR2 (germline): SQVTM, ANQGSEA. This CDR3 contains 15 residues. Trimming cost V 4 bases and J 1 base; bases outside gene matches: 6. In DNA, the CDR3 is TGCAGCGTTGCTGGACTAGCGGGTTCTTCCTACGAGCAGTACTTC. Translation gives CSVAGLAGSSYEQYF.

This clone was seen a few times. The rearrangement joins TRBV5-1 to TRBJ2-7; 9 positions match TRBD2. Germline V gene data show CDR1 as SGHRS and CDR2 as YFSETQ. This CDR3 is 14 amino acids long. With V trimmed by 4 bases and J by 6 bases, 8 bases remained unmatched. The chain's CDR3 is CASSPPGGRGEQYF. In nucleotides, the CDR3 is TGCGCCAGCAGCCCCCCCGGCGGGAGGGGCGAGCAGTACTTC.

This clone was seen just once. The rearrangement links TRBV27 to TRBJ2-3, with unresolved D. V lost 1 base and J lost 5, with 7 bases in between. The CDR3 is 13 amino acids. The germline V gene has CDR1 MNHEY and CDR2 SMNVEV (reference sequence). CDR3 nucleotides: TGTGCCAGCAGTTTATGGGCGCGAGATACGCAGTATTTT. Protein product: CASSLWARDTQYF.

This CDR3 is CASSLGASRGSAIGYTF. CDR3 bases: TGTGCCAGCAGCTTAGGAGCTTCGAGGGGGTCGGCGATTGGCTACACCTTC. The V and J genes are TRBV7-9 and TRBJ1-2, with D possibly matching TRBD1 (6 bases). The CDR3 has 17 residues. The V end lost 1 base, the J end lost 7 bases, and 22 bases lay between the germline ends. Germline CDR1 SEHNR, CDR2 FQNEAQ (reference sequence). Full variable domain (outside the CDR3, taken from reference TRBV7-9 and TRBJ1-2): DTGVSQNPRHKITKRGQNVTFRCDPISEHNRLYWYRQTLGQGPEFLTYFQNEAQLEKSRLLSDRFSAERPKGSFSTLEIQRTEQGDSAMYLCASSLGASRGSAIGYTFGSGTRLTVV.

This clone was recorded only once. This rearrangement joins TRBV10-1 to TRBJ1-2; TRBD1 matches at 7 bases. The CDR3 length is 13 residues. With V trimmed by 6 bases and J by 3 bases, 4 bases remained unmatched. From germline, CDR1 is WNHNN and CDR2 SYGVQD (reference sequence). The CDR3 nucleotides read TGCGCCAGCAGCCCCGACAGGGACTATGGCTACACCTTC. It codes for CASSPDRDYGYTF.

CDR3 coding DNA: TGCGCCAGCAGCCAAGATCCTTTGGGGGGTAACACCGGGGAGCTGTTTTTT. This sequence encodes CASSQDPLGGNTGELFF. The genes are TRBV4-1 and TRBJ2-2; a weak D match, TRBD2 (6 bases). V lost 0 bases, J lost 2 bases, and 13 bases lay in between. Germline V gene sequence: CDR1 MGHRA, CDR2 YSYEKL. The CDR3 consists of 17 residues.

The genes are TRBV19 and TRBJ2-3; 9 positions agree with TRBD2. CDR3 length equals 15 residues. The J segment lost 4 bases and the V segment lost 5 bases, leaving 7 bases of the junction unmatched. Per the germline V gene, CDR1 is LNHDA and CDR2 is SQIVND (reference sequence). This CDR3 reads CASSAASGTPDTQYF. CDR3 nucleotides: TGTGCCAGTAGTGCGGCTAGCGGGACCCCAGATACGCAGTATTTT.

This chain connects TRBV11-3 to TRBJ2-1; TRBD2 aligns across 11 bases. There are 16 residues in the CDR3. From germline, CDR1 is SGHNT and CDR2 YENEEA. V trimming: 4 bases; J trimming: 4 bases; junction bases outside the gene matches: 6. The DNA of the CDR3 is TGTGCCAGCAGCTCCCGGACTAGCGGGCTTTACAATGAGCAGTTCTTC. Its translation: CASSSRTSGLYNEQFF.

This sequence joins TRBV7-3 and TRBJ2-1, with 10 bases that match TRBD1. The V gene's germline CDR1 is SGHTA and CDR2 FQGTGA. With V trimmed by 5 bases and J by 4 bases, 8 bases remained unmatched. The CDR3 has 16 amino acids. CDR3 sequence: CASSPNRGQGYNEQFF. The CDR3 DNA follows: TGTGCCAGCAGCCCGAACAGGGGACAGGGGTACAATGAGCAGTTCTTC. The full variable domain, with the rest looked up from reference TRBV7-3 and TRBJ2-1, is GAGVSQTPSNKVTEKGKYVELRCDPISGHTALYWYRQSLGQGPEFLIYFQGTGAADDSGLPNDRFFAVRPEGSVSTLKIQRTERGDSAVYLCASSPNRGQGYNEQFFGPGTRLTVL.

The V gene is TRBV18, the J gene TRBJ2-1; a weak D match, TRBD2 (5 bases). V was shortened by 3 bases and J by 5 bases, with 14 bases between the two germline ends. CDR1 is KGHSH and CDR2 is LQKENI in the germline V gene. The CDR3 has 15 residues. The CDR3 loop is CASSPMIASNNEQFF. CDR3 coding DNA: TGTGCCAGCTCACCTATGATAGCGAGTAACAATGAGCAGTTCTTC.

This clone occurred once. This chain connects TRBV18 to TRBJ2-1, with D tentatively TRBD2 (6 bases). Germline CDR1 KGHSH, CDR2 LQKENI. The V gene lost 2 bases and the J gene lost 7 bases, with 12 bases spanning the gap. The CDR3 consists of 14 residues. The CDR3 here is CASSPNDGRNEQFF. CDR3 nucleotide sequence: TGTGCCAGCTCACCAAATGACGGGAGAAATGAGCAGTTCTTC.

This clone was counted a single time. The chain combines TRBV11-1 with TRBJ2-1, with D tentatively TRBD2 (5 bases). The CDR3 is made up of 14 amino acids. The V gene lost 3 bases and the J gene lost 9 bases, with 15 bases spanning the gap. Germline values: CDR1 SGHAT, CDR2 FQDESV (reference sequence). DNA for the CDR3: TGTGCCAGCAGCTTGATGCCGGGAAGTGGTGAGCAGTTCTTC. Its protein is CASSLMPGSGEQFF.

The genes are TRBV30 and TRBJ1-2; 9 positions agree with TRBD1. Trimming at V came to 2 bases and at J to 8 bases, leaving 9 bases not matched to a gene. Germline V gene lookup returns CDR1 GTSNPN and CDR2 SVGIG (reference sequence). The CDR3 contains 14 residues. The CDR3 DNA follows: TGTGCCTGGAGTCCGTACGGGACAGGGCGGGGCTACACCTTC. As protein: CAWSPYGTGRGYTF.

The genes are TRBV6-5 and TRBJ1-2; D is uncertain. Germline-derived CDR1 and CDR2 are MNHEY and SVGAGI. Trimming took off 5 bases at V and 3 bases at J, with 10 bases between the two ends. The CDR3 totals 13 residues. The CDR3 reads CASSRTAYYGYTF. CDR3 bases: TGTGCCAGCAGTCGCACAGCTTACTATGGCTACACCTTC.

V is TRBV9 and J is TRBJ2-2; 13 bases are a match to TRBD2. With 4 bases clipped from V and 4 bases from J, the junction kept 4 bases outside the gene matches. The CDR3 length is 16 residues. Looked up from germline, CDR1 is SGDLS and CDR2 is YYNGEE. Here the CDR3 reads CASSPRTSGSTGELFF. For the CDR3, the DNA is TGTGCCAGCAGCCCGAGGACTAGCGGGAGCACCGGGGAGCTGTTTTTT.